This TCR beta chain comes out of a study of shared clonotypes between healthy human individuals. Trimming took 5 bases from V and 6 from J; bases not matched to a gene: 10. Germline CDR1 reads SNHLY; CDR2 reads FYNNEI. This CDR3 has 15 amino acids. This table comes from immunoSEQ multiplex PCR, and its TCRdb copy is limited to in-frame clones, with some not included. The top ten clones hold 0.14% of a sample with millions of clones, 85% to 95% of them seen once. Sequencing was done on a sample of naive CD4+ T cells sorted from blood. Subset described: CD45RA+ positively selected. The rearrangement uses TRBV2 and TRBJ1-2; 9 positions agree with TRBD1. The TCR comes from a man aged 18 to 29 in good health. The CDR3 region has the DNA TGTGCCAGCAGTAGCCTTTCACAGGGGGCCGATGGCTACACCTTC. Protein product: CASSSLSQGADGYTF.